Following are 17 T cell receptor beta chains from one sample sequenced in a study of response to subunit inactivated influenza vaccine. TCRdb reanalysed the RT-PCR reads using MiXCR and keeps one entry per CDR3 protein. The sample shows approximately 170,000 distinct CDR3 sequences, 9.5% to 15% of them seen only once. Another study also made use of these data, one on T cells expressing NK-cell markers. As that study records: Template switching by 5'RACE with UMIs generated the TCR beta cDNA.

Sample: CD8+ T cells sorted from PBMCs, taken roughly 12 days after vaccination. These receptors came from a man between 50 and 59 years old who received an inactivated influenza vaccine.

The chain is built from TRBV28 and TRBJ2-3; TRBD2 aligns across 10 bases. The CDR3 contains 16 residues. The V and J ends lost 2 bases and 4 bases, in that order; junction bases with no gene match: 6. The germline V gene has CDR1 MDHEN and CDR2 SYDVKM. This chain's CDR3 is CASSLLERGGPDTQYF. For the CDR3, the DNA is TGTGCCAGCAGTTTACTCGAGCGGGGGGGCCCAGATACGCAGTATTTT.

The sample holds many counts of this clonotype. CDR3 DNA sequence: TGCGCCAGCAGCCTAGATAGGGGAGCAACTAATGAAAAACTGTTTTTT. Amino acid sequence: CASSLDRGATNEKLFF. The chain has TRBV4-1 and TRBJ1-4, with D possibly being TRBD1 (5 bases). Trimming took 4 bases from V and 0 from J, leaving 12 bases between them. The germline gives CDR1 MGHRA, CDR2 YSYEKL. The CDR3 totals 16 residues.

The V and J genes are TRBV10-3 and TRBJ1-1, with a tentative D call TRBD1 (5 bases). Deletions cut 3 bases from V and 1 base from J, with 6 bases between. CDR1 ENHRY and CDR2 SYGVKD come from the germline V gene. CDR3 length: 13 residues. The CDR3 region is CAISDGQNTEAFF. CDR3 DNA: TGTGCCATCAGTGATGGACAGAACACTGAAGCTTTCTTT.

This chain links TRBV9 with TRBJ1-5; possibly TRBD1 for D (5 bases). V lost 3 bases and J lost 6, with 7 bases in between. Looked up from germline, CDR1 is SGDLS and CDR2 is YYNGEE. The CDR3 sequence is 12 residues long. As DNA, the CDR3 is TGTGCCAGCAGCGCAGGGAGTCAGCCCCAGCATTTT. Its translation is CASSAGSQPQHF. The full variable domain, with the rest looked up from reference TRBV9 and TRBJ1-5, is DSGVTQTPKHLITATGQRVTLRCSPRSGDLSVYWYQQSLDQGLQFLIQYYNGEERAKGNILERFSAQQFPDLHSELNLSSLELGDSALYFCASSAGSQPQHFGDGTRLSIL.

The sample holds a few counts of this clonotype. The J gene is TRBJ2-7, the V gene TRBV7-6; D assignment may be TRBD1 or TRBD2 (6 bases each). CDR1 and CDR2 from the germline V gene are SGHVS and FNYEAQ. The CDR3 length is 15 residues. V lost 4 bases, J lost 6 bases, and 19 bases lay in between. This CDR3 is CASSSRGWDWSEQYF. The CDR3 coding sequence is TGTGCCAGCAGCTCCAGGGGTTGGGACTGGAGCGAGCAGTACTTC.

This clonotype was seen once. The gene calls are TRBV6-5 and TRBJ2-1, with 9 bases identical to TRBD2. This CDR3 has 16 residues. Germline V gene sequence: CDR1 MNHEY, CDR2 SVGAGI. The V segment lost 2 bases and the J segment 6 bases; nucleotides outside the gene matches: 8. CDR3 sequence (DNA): TGTGCCAGCAGTTACGGGGGCGGGGGGGCACTCAATGAGCAGTTCTTC. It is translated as CASSYGGGGALNEQFF.

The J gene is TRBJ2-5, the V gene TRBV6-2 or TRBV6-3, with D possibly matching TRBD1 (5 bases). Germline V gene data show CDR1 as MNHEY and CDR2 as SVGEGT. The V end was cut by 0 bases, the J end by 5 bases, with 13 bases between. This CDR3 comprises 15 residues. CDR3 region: CASSYSDSRAETQYF. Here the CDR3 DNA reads TGTGCCAGCAGTTACTCCGACAGCCGGGCCGAGACCCAGTACTTC.

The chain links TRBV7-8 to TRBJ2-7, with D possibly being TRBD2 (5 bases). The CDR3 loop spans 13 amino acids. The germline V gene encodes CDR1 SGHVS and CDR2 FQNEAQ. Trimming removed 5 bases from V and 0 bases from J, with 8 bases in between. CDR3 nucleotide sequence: TGTGCCAGCAGCCACGGGATCTCCTACGAGCAGTACTTC. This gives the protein CASSHGISYEQYF. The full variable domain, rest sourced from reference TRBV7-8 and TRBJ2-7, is GAGVSQSPRYKVAKRGQDVALRCDPISGHVSLFWYQQALGQGPEFLTYFQNEAQLDKSGLPSDRFFAERPEGSVSTLKIQRTQQEDSAVYLCASSHGISYEQYFGPGTRLTVT.

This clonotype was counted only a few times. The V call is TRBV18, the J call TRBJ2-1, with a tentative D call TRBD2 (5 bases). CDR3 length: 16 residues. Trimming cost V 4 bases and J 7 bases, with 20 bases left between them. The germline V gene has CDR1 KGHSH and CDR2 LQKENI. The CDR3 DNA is TGTGCCAGCTCACACAAGCCTAGCCTGAGTCGGAATGAGCAGTTCTTC. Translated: CASSHKPSLSRNEQFF.

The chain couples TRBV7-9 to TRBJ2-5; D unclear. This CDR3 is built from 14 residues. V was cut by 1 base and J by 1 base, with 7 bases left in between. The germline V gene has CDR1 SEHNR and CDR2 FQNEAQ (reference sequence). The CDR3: CASSLVQRQETQYF. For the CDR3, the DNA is TGTGCCAGCAGCTTAGTTCAGCGCCAAGAGACCCAGTACTTC.

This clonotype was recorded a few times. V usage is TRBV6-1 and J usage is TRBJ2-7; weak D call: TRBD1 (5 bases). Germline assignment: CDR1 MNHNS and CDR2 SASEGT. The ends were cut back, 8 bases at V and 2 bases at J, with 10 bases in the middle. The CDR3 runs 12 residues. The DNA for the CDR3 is TGTGCCAGCGAAGACAGCCCCTACGAGCAGTACTTC. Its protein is CASEDSPYEQYF.

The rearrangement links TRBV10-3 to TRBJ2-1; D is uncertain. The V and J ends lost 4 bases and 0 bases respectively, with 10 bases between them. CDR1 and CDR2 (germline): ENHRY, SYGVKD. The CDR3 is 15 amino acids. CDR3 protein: CAISGPGGSYNEQFF. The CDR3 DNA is TGTGCCATCAGTGGACCTGGTGGCTCCTACAATGAGCAGTTCTTC.

The CDR3 DNA reads TGTGCCAGCACCAGACAACTAACTAATGAAAAACTGTTTTTT. It encodes CASTRQLTNEKLFF. The chain couples TRBV6-1 to TRBJ1-4, with unresolved D. The V end was cut by 7 bases, the J end by 1 base, with 10 bases between. The germline CDR1 and CDR2 sequences are MNHNS and SASEGT. The CDR3 is 14 residues long.

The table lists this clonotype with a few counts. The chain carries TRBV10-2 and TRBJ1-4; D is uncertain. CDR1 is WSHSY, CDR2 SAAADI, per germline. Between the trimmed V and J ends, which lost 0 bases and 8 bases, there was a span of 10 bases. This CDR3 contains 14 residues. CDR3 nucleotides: TGCGCCAGCAGTGAGTCCGGGGTTAACGAAAAACTGTTTTTT. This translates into CASSESGVNEKLFF.

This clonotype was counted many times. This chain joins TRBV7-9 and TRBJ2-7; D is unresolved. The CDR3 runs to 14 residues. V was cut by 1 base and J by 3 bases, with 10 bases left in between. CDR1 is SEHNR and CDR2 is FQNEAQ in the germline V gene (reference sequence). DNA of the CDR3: TGTGCCAGCAGCTTAGGCACTGCAGTCTACGAGCAGTACTTC. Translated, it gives CASSLGTAVYEQYF. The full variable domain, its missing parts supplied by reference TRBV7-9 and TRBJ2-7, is DTGVSQNPRHKITKRGQNVTFRCDPISEHNRLYWYRQTLGQGPEFLTYFQNEAQLEKSRLLSDRFSAERPKGSFSTLEIQRTEQGDSAMYLCASSLGTAVYEQYFGPGTRLTVT.

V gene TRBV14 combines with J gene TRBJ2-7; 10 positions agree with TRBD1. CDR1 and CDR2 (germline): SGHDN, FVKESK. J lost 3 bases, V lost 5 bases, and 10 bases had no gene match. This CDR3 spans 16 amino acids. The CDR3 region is CASSLSGTGAIYEQYF. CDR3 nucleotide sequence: TGTGCCAGCAGCTTATCCGGGACAGGGGCAATCTACGAGCAGTACTTC.

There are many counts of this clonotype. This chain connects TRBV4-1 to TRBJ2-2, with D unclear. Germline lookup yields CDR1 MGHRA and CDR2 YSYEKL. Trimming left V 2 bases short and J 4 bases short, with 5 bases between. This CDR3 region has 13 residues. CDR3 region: CASSQTTTGELFF. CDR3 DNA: TGCGCCAGCAGCCAAACTACCACCGGGGAGCTGTTTTTT.